The T cell receptor beta chain described here comes from a study of blood T cell repertoires in COVID-19. Study as a whole: COVID-19 samples, acute and convalescent, were from the United States, Italy and Spain. In each case, the material was cDNA or gDNA derived from T cells, B-cell-depleted T cells, or PBMCs.

Here immunoSEQ multiplex PCR was the method, and the copy in TCRdb shows in-frame clones only, minus some. The repertoire holds roughly 240,000 clones, roughly 79% seen once, with 1.9% in the top ten. The germline CDR1 and CDR2 sequences are MNHNS and SASEGT. Unmatched junction bases numbered 7, after V lost 3 bases and J lost 5 bases. CDR3 size: 15 residues. Input material: peripheral blood. This TCR came from a woman older than 75 with acute or convalescent COVID-19. The J gene is TRBJ2-1, the V gene TRBV6-1; the match to TRBD2 covers 7 bases. CDR3 sequence: CASSEGGSSNNEQFF. CDR3 nucleotides: TGTGCCAGCAGTGAGGGCGGGAGTTCCAACAATGAGCAGTTCTTC.